The rows below give T cell receptor beta chains drawn from one sample of a study of radiotherapy plus CTLA-4 blockade in lung cancer. Assay used: immunoSEQ multiplex PCR; TCRdb lists only in-frame clones, some missing. The sample lists about 45,000 clones, 63% seen once, with 18% in the top ten. The specimen comprised peripheral blood, sampled from a patient treated with radiotherapy plus ipilimumab. These receptors all come from a human donor with non-small cell lung cancer who had a partial response to radiotherapy plus ipilimumab. The conserved cysteine and the conserved F or W are not part of the CDR3 here. Each record gives: V gene, CDR3 protein.

TRBV5-6	ASTPEGRGYAEAF
TRBV5-1	ASGARGQGRTGELF
TRBV4-3	ASSPGGGGRSHGYT
TRBV7-4	ASCREPQNQPQH
TRBV29-1	SVGSVIYEQY
TRBV25-1	ASSEGPGNTIY
TRBV7-3	ASSPTGLNEQF
TRBV2	ASSEGQGSYGYT
TRBV18	ASSPLGGRTDTNYGYT
TRBV4-1	ASSQSGQAGNGYT
TRBV7-9	ASSFTGTSGQETQY
TRBV27	ASSLSFLAGEYIQY